This passage covers 31 T cell receptor beta chains from one sample sequenced in a study of tumor-infiltrating T cells and Merkel cell polyomavirus. Study in general: CD8+ T cells recognized the Merkel cell polyomavirus KLL epitope.

Data came from immunoSEQ multiplex PCR; TCRdb stores just in-frame clones and leaves some out. Of more than 20,000 clones detected, around nine tenths appear once; the ten largest clones hold around 2.8%. Every patient's tumor was robustly positive for Merkel cell polyomavirus Large T antigen on immunohistochemistry. The sequenced sample consisted of lymph node tissue. The receptors here all came from a man over 45 with Merkel cell carcinoma.

The V call is TRBV14, the J call TRBJ2-1; TRBD2 matches 8 bases. J gave up 6 bases and V 5 bases, and 12 bases lay outside the gene matches. CDR3 size: 16 residues. CDR1 and CDR2 (germline): SGHDN, FVKESK. CDR3 nucleotides: TGTGCCAGCAGCTCCCAACCGGGACTAGGGTCCAATGAGCAGTTCTTC. This sequence encodes CASSSQPGLGSNEQFF.

J is TRBJ1-6 and V is TRBV6-1, with 8 positions matching TRBD1. V was pared by 7 bases and J by 7 bases, with 3 bases of the junction left unmatched. Germline CDR1 MNHNS, CDR2 SASEGT. This CDR3 spans 13 amino acids. CDR3 bases: TGTGCCAGCATCGGGACAGGCAATTCACCCCTCCACTTT. Encoded protein: CASIGTGNSPLHF.

V gene TRBV28 combines with J gene TRBJ2-2, with 8 nucleotides matching TRBD1. Germline V gives CDR1 MDHEN, CDR2 SYDVKM. With V trimmed by 8 bases and J by 6 bases, 11 bases remained unmatched. This CDR3 has 15 amino acids. The CDR3 coding sequence is TGTGCCAGCGAGTATGGGACAGGATATGCCGGGGAGCTGTTTTTT. Translation: CASEYGTGYAGELFF.

The J gene is TRBJ2-1, the V gene TRBV7-2; D may be TRBD2 (5 bases). The V gene's germline CDR1 is SGHTA and CDR2 FQGNSA. The CDR3 runs 15 residues. V was trimmed by 1 base and J by 9 bases, leaving 16 bases between them. The CDR3 is CASSLEAALEVEQFF. In DNA form, the CDR3 reads TGTGCCAGCAGCTTAGAGGCCGCGCTGGAGGTTGAGCAGTTCTTC.

V is TRBV7-8 and J is TRBJ1-2; D unclear. The germline V and J ends were trimmed by 2 bases and 1 base, with 8 bases remaining between them. Germline-derived CDR1 and CDR2 are SGHVS and FQNEAQ. CDR3 length: 14 residues. The CDR3 sequence: CASSLSEINYGYTF. The CDR3 DNA reads TGTGCCAGCAGCTTAAGTGAGATTAACTATGGCTACACCTTC.

The chain couples TRBV4-1 to TRBJ1-2; TRBD1 matches at 9 bases. The junction had 4 bases not matched to a gene; V was cut back by 4 bases and J by 4 bases. Germline assignment: CDR1 MGHRA and CDR2 YSYEKL. The CDR3 is 14 amino acids. CDR3 bases: TGCGCCAGCAGCCGAGACAGGGGGAGCTATGGCTACACCTTC. The encoded protein is CASSRDRGSYGYTF.

The chain has TRBV27 and TRBJ2-1, with 10 bases fitting TRBD1. The CDR3 runs to 19 residues. V shed 4 bases, J shed 0 bases, and the junction held 12 bases outside the gene matches. Germline values: CDR1 MNHEY, CDR2 SMNVEV (reference sequence). CDR3 region: CASSWTGTGALSSYNEQFF. CDR3 coding DNA: TGTGCCAGCAGTTGGACCGGGACAGGGGCCCTGAGCTCCTACAATGAGCAGTTCTTC.

As to this clone: This may arise from a read error, as a much more abundant clone is one base away. The chain is built from TRBV4-2 and TRBJ2-7; D is unresolved. The CDR3 is 16 amino acids. V lost 1 base to trimming and J lost 3 bases, with 16 bases between them. Germline-derived CDR1 and CDR2 are LGHNA and YNFKEQ. Written as DNA, the CDR3 is TGTGCCAGCAGCCAAGTCGTCACGGGTATACTCTACGAGCAGTACTTC. Protein product: CASSQVVTGILYEQYF.

For the CDR3, the DNA is TGTGCCAGCAGCCCCGCGGGGGGGTGGGGCTACACCTTC. Its translation is CASSPAGGWGYTF. This chain connects TRBV28 to TRBJ1-2, with D possibly being TRBD1 (5 bases). The CDR3 consists of 13 residues. Germline V lookup: CDR1 MDHEN, CDR2 SYDVKM. V lost 6 bases and J lost 8, with 16 bases in between.

CDR3 sequence reads: CASSKLAGGSYNEQFF. In DNA form, the CDR3 reads TGTGCCAGCAGCAAACTAGCGGGGGGCTCCTACAATGAGCAGTTCTTC. The chain couples TRBV7-3 to TRBJ2-1; 12 bases line up with TRBD2. This CDR3 is built from 16 residues. Germline CDR1 is SGHTA and CDR2 is FQGTGA. The V segment lost 5 bases and the J segment 0 bases; nucleotides outside the gene matches: 2.

The chain joins TRBV2 to TRBJ2-5, with D uncertain. CDR3 length: 11 amino acids. The ends were cut back, 6 bases at V and 4 bases at J, with 6 bases in the middle. Germline V gene lookup returns CDR1 SNHLY and CDR2 FYNNEI. The CDR3 coding sequence is TGTGCCAGCAGCCCTAGAGAGACCCAGTACTTC. Its translation is CASSPRETQYF.

The J gene is TRBJ2-5, the V gene TRBV2; TRBD2 agrees at 12 bases. Unmatched junction bases numbered 7, after V lost 7 bases and J lost 4 bases. Germline V gives CDR1 SNHLY, CDR2 FYNNEI. CDR3 size: 15 residues. The CDR3 loop is CASIVTSGGRETQYF. The DNA for the CDR3 is TGTGCCAGCATAGTGACTAGCGGGGGAAGAGAGACCCAGTACTTC.

This clone was seen more than once but under ten times. The chain combines TRBV5-6 with TRBJ1-1; 7 bases agree with TRBD1. The CDR3 covers 15 residues. Germline V gene lookup returns CDR1 SGHDT and CDR2 YYEEEE. The V gene end was trimmed by 5 bases and the J gene end by 5 bases; junction bases not matched to a gene: 12. CDR3: CASRSETTGETEAFF. The CDR3 DNA reads TGTGCCAGCAGATCCGAAACAACAGGGGAGACTGAAGCTTTCTTT.

This chain uses TRBV6-5 with TRBJ1-5; tentatively, D is TRBD1 (6 bases). Trimming left V 6 bases short and J 5 bases short, with 14 bases between. CDR1 and CDR2 from the germline V gene are MNHEY and SVGAGI. The CDR3 has 14 amino acids. DNA for the CDR3: TGTGCCAGCAGCCTAGGGGGAATGGATCAGCCCCAGCATTTT. Amino acid sequence: CASSLGGMDQPQHF.

V usage is TRBV27 and J usage is TRBJ1-5; D is undetermined. Germline loops: CDR1 MNHEY, CDR2 SMNVEV (reference sequence). This CDR3 has 16 amino acids. The germline V and J ends were trimmed by 2 bases and 0 bases, with 11 bases remaining between them. The CDR3 is CASSLSVDYSNQPQHF. The CDR3 nucleotides are TGTGCCAGCAGTTTAAGCGTCGATTATAGCAATCAGCCCCAGCATTTT.

V gene TRBV5-1 combines with J gene TRBJ1-1; no definite D call. CDR1 is SGHRS, CDR2 YFSETQ, per germline. V was trimmed by 6 bases and J by 1 base, leaving 13 bases between them. This CDR3 region has 14 residues. The CDR3 nucleotides are TGCGCCAGCACTTTGGGAGTTACGAACACTGAAGCTTTCTTT. The encoded protein is CASTLGVTNTEAFF.

The gene calls are TRBV27 and TRBJ2-7; the D is unclear. CDR1 and CDR2 (germline): MNHEY, SMNVEV (reference sequence). V was pared by 5 bases and J by 0 bases, with 8 bases between. This CDR3 is 13 amino acids long. In DNA, the CDR3 is TGTGCCAGCAGTCCGCACTCCTCCTACGAGCAGTACTTC. This translates into CASSPHSSYEQYF.

This clone was picked up one time. This chain links TRBV2 with TRBJ1-2; D might be TRBD1 (5 bases). The V end lost 6 bases, the J end lost 6 bases, and 14 bases lay between the germline ends. The CDR3 totals 13 residues. Per germline, CDR1 SNHLY and CDR2 FYNNEI. The CDR3 loop is CASRRQGDDGYTF. DNA for the CDR3: TGTGCCAGCAGGAGGCAGGGCGACGATGGCTACACCTTC.

V usage is TRBV6-6 and J usage is TRBJ2-7; 8 bases agree with TRBD1. Germline values: CDR1 MNHNY, CDR2 SVGAGI (reference sequence). The CDR3 runs to 15 residues. Trimming removed 5 bases from V and 6 bases from J; junction bases left unmatched: 12. CDR3 in amino acids: CASSPPGQVSSEQYF. The CDR3 DNA follows: TGTGCCAGCAGTCCGCCGGGACAGGTATCAAGCGAGCAGTACTTC.

The chain recombines TRBV19 with TRBJ1-4; 9 nucleotides match TRBD1. The V gene end was trimmed by 7 bases and the J gene end by 2 bases; junction bases not matched to a gene: 8. The CDR3 contains 16 residues. Germline CDR1 reads LNHDA; CDR2 reads SQIVND (reference sequence). This chain's CDR3 is CASTQQGARTNEKLFF. The CDR3 DNA follows: TGTGCCAGTACTCAACAGGGGGCTCGTACTAATGAAAAACTGTTTTTT.

The rearrangement uses TRBV19 and TRBJ1-1; D not certain. Germline lookup yields CDR1 LNHDA and CDR2 SQIVND (reference sequence). Trimming left V 4 bases short and J 3 bases short, with 18 bases between. The CDR3 extends over 16 amino acids. This CDR3 is CASSTTMPTWYTEAFF. The CDR3 DNA reads TGTGCCAGTAGTACTACCATGCCCACCTGGTACACTGAAGCTTTCTTT.

V usage is TRBV28 and J usage is TRBJ1-2; 7 nucleotides agree with TRBD1. Germline CDR1 is MDHEN and CDR2 is SYDVKM. Losses at the gene ends were 3 bases for V and 2 bases for J; bases not matched to a gene: 3. The CDR3 contains 14 residues. For the CDR3, the DNA is TGTGCCAGCAGTTTTGAGGGGGCAAACTATGGCTACACCTTC. It yields the protein CASSFEGANYGYTF.

The count of this clone is one. The genes are TRBV27 and TRBJ2-7; 10 bases fit TRBD2. CDR3 length equals 17 residues. CDR1 and CDR2 (germline): MNHEY, SMNVEV (reference sequence). V was pared by 6 bases and J by 4 bases, with 15 bases of the junction left unmatched. The DNA for the CDR3 is TGTGCCAGCAGCCCAAAATTACTAGCGGGGAGACCTTACGAGCAGTACTTC. This codes for CASSPKLLAGRPYEQYF.

V and J are TRBV29-1 and TRBJ2-7, with 7 nucleotides matching TRBD1. In germline, CDR1 is SQVTM, CDR2 ANQGSEA. The CDR3 consists of 13 residues. After removal of 6 bases from V and 2 bases from J, the junction contained 7 bases not matched to a gene. The DNA of the CDR3 is TGCAGCGTGCCCGGGACAGCCGCCTACGAGCAGTACTTC. It specifies CSVPGTAAYEQYF.

The rearrangement links TRBV4-1 to TRBJ2-3; D is ambiguous. Germline assignment: CDR1 MGHRA and CDR2 YSYEKL. The length of the CDR3 is 17 residues. V was trimmed by 0 bases and J by 4 bases, leaving 17 bases between them. Written as DNA, the CDR3 is TGCGCCAGCAGCCAAGATGGCCCTCTGAAAAACGCAGATACGCAGTATTTT. It encodes CASSQDGPLKNADTQYF.

V usage is TRBV28 and J usage is TRBJ1-6; 7 bases fit TRBD1. With V trimmed by 6 bases and J by 1 base, 0 bases remained unmatched. Per germline, CDR1 MDHEN and CDR2 SYDVKM. The CDR3 has 14 amino acids. As DNA, the CDR3 is TGTGCCAGCAGGGGACAGTCCTATAATTCACCCCTCCACTTT. It is translated as CASRGQSYNSPLHF.

The V and J genes are TRBV7-2 and TRBJ2-5; 10 bases align to TRBD2. The CDR3 consists of 18 residues. The germline gives CDR1 SGHTA, CDR2 FQGNSA. J was trimmed by 5 bases and V by 4 bases; bases with no gene match: 16. This CDR3 is CASSSRSGTSAFRETQYF. CDR3 in DNA: TGTGCCAGCAGCTCAAGGTCCGGGACTAGCGCCTTCCGGGAGACCCAGTACTTC.

The V call is TRBV28, the J call TRBJ2-1; D call uncertain. The CDR3 consists of 13 residues. V was cut by 2 bases and J by 10 bases, with 12 bases left in between. Germline loops: CDR1 MDHEN, CDR2 SYDVKM. CDR3 nucleotide sequence: TGTGCCAGCAGTTTACCCTCGGCGGCAGAGCAGTTCTTC. It is translated as CASSLPSAAEQFF. The entire variable domain, with the rest obtained from reference TRBV28 and TRBJ2-1, is as follows: DVKVTQSSRYLVKRTGEKVFLECVQDMDHENMFWYRQDPGLGLRLIYFSYDVKMKEKGDIPEGYSVSREKKERFSLILESASTNQTSMYLCASSLPSAAEQFFGPGTRLTVL.

The genes are TRBV6-6 and TRBJ1-5; D uncertain. Germline values: CDR1 MNHNY, CDR2 SVGAGI (reference sequence). This CDR3 region has 13 residues. V lost 2 bases, J lost 7 bases, and 9 bases lay in between. CDR3 sequence (DNA): TGTGCCAGCAGTTACGGGAGGTCCCAGCCCCAGCATTTT. Translation: CASSYGRSQPQHF.

The chain carries TRBV7-6 and TRBJ2-2, with 7 positions matching TRBD2. The CDR3 consists of 16 residues. J was trimmed by 0 bases and V by 4 bases; bases with no gene match: 5. In germline, CDR1 is SGHVS, CDR2 FNYEAQ. The chain's CDR3 is CASSSEAGTNTGELFF. The CDR3, as DNA: TGTGCCAGCAGCTCCGAAGCGGGGACGAACACCGGGGAGCTGTTTTTT.

The chain uses TRBV28 and TRBJ2-7; 10 bases agree with TRBD2. Germline CDR1 reads MDHEN; CDR2 reads SYDVKM. V lost 3 bases, J lost 6 bases, and 8 bases stayed unmatched. The CDR3 consists of 15 residues. Written as DNA, the CDR3 is TGTGCCAGCAGTTTGACTAGCGGGCCCCGTCGCGAGCAGTACTTC. This gives the protein CASSLTSGPRREQYF.